This TCR beta chain comes out of a study of T cell responses to AZD1222 COVID-19 vaccine. Overall study results and limits: White British people made up most donors, females outnumbered males, and clonal diversity was possibly underestimated. Repertoire samples came only from after the peak T cell response. Nearly half of the spike-specific TCRs reportedly recognize variant regions that carry no mutations.

CDR1 LNHDA and CDR2 SQIVND come from the germline V gene (reference sequence). The CDR3 totals 14 residues. This clone has only one observation. Its antigen is currently unknown. The junction and the germline gene differ at one end; a read error may be behind it. Method: immunoSEQ multiplex PCR; TCRdb's copy keeps in-frame clones and lacks some. The sample has about 100,000 clones; approximately 89% are singletons. The source was peripheral blood, collected on day 0 of MenACWY control vaccination. The chain recombines TRBV19 with TRBJ1-5; maybe TRBD1 (6 bases). This TCR derives from an adult in good health. The CDR3 region is CASRIDRTNQPQHF. The CDR3, as DNA: TGTGCCAGTAGAATAGACAGGACCAATCAGCCCCAGCATTTT.